Each of the 12 T cell receptor beta chains below was sequenced from the same sample in a study of OX40 agonist ivuxolimab in advanced cancers. Produced via immunoSEQ multiplex PCR; TCRdb's table is partial and in-frame only. This sample has about 48,000 clones, with roughly 81% found just once. The sequenced sample was CD4+ or CD8+ T cells sorted from blood, obtained in a trial of the OX40 agonist ivuxolimab. The receptors come from an adult with an advanced solid tumor such as melanoma, head and neck, liver or kidney cancer.

About this clone: The identical CDR3 is also encoded by other nucleotide sequences in the sample. This chain joins TRBV29-1 and TRBJ1-1; no definite D call. The CDR3 covers 13 residues. The germline V gene encodes CDR1 SQVTM and CDR2 ANQGSEA. Trimming removed 0 bases from V and 1 base from J, with 6 bases in between. Here the CDR3 reads CSVEDGGNTEAFF. CDR3 coding DNA: TGCAGCGTTGAAGACGGCGGGAACACTGAAGCTTTCTTT.

The V gene is TRBV7-6, the J gene TRBJ2-1, with D hard to call. This CDR3 is 13 amino acids long. Germline V gene data show CDR1 as SGHVS and CDR2 as FNYEAQ. With 5 bases removed from V and 1 base from J, the gap between germline ends came to 6 bases. The CDR3 sequence: CASSPGSYNEQFF. The CDR3 DNA follows: TGTGCCAGCAGCCCTGGGTCCTACAATGAGCAGTTCTTC.

The chain employs TRBV6-5 and TRBJ2-3, with D possibly TRBD1 on 5 matching bases. Trimming took 6 bases from V and 2 from J, leaving 12 bases between them. This CDR3 is 14 amino acids long. Germline CDR1 and CDR2: MNHEY and SVGAGI. CDR3: CASRGQGPTDTQYF. The CDR3 DNA reads TGTGCCAGCAGGGGCCAGGGCCCCACAGATACGCAGTATTTT.

The chain carries TRBV6-8 and TRBJ2-7, with D possibly TRBD2 on 6 matching bases. Germline loops: CDR1 MNHGY, CDR2 SAAAGT. The CDR3 runs to 14 residues. Trimming removed 4 bases at V and 0 bases at J, with 10 bases between. The CDR3 loop is CASSCGARSYEQYF. The CDR3 DNA reads TGTGCCAGCAGTTGCGGGGCCCGCTCCTACGAGCAGTACTTC.

The chain links TRBV5-4 to TRBJ2-3; D perhaps matches TRBD1 (7 bases). V lost 0 bases to trimming and J lost 1 base, with 12 bases between them. This CDR3 region has 16 residues. Germline values: CDR1 SGHNT, CDR2 YYREEE (reference sequence). The CDR3 loop is CASSLAGGLGTDTQYF. The CDR3 nucleotides are TGTGCCAGCAGCTTGGCAGGGGGGCTCGGCACAGATACGCAGTATTTT.

J is TRBJ1-1 and V is TRBV18, with D unresolved. V was clipped by 3 bases and J by 8 bases, with 13 bases between them. CDR3 length equals 13 residues. Germline V gives CDR1 KGHSH, CDR2 LQKENI. The CDR3 reads CASSPAPNAEAFF. CDR3 bases: TGTGCCAGCTCACCCGCCCCCAACGCCGAAGCTTTCTTT.

This clone was seen only once. The V gene is TRBV27, the J gene TRBJ2-5; D is possibly TRBD2 (7 bases). The J call may not be correct, given that the DNA end is closer to TRBJ2-7. The CDR3 length is 14 residues. Germline CDR1 and CDR2: MNHEY and SMNVEV (reference sequence). In DNA, the CDR3 is TGTGCCAGCAGTTGGGGGGGGCAAGCCTACGAGCAGTACTTC. Protein: CASSWGGQAYEQYF.

This chain joins TRBV18 and TRBJ2-3; 10 bases fit TRBD2. CDR1 is KGHSH and CDR2 is LQKENI in the germline V gene. Trimming at V came to 0 bases and at J to 8 bases, leaving 5 bases not matched to a gene. CDR3 length: 15 residues. The chain's CDR3 is CASSPPHRTSGTQYF. CDR3 nucleotide sequence: TGTGCCAGCTCACCACCGCACAGGACTAGCGGTACGCAGTATTTT.

This chain connects TRBV4-1 to TRBJ2-1; TRBD2 matches at 13 bases. After removal of 4 bases from V and 4 bases from J, the junction contained 4 bases not matched to a gene. CDR1 and CDR2 from the germline V gene are MGHRA and YSYEKL. The CDR3 is 16 residues long. In DNA, the CDR3 is TGCGCCAGCAGCCGGATGGGACTAGCGGGGTACAATGAGCAGTTCTTC. It encodes CASSRMGLAGYNEQFF.

The J gene is TRBJ2-3, the V gene TRBV30; TRBD2 matches 7 bases. V dropped 8 bases and J dropped 1; count of bases not matched to a gene: 12. CDR3 length: 15 residues. The V gene's germline CDR1 is GTSNPN and CDR2 SVGIG (reference sequence). The DNA for the CDR3 is TGTGCCACCCCGGGTGCTAGCGGACGCACAGATACGCAGTATTTT. Translating it yields CATPGASGRTDTQYF.

V and J are TRBV6-1 and TRBJ2-5; 8 bases are a match to TRBD1. The germline V gene has CDR1 MNHNS and CDR2 SASEGT. The CDR3 is 16 residues long. V shed 2 bases and J 5 bases; nucleotides not matched to a gene: 10. CDR3 coding DNA: TGTGCCAGCAGTGAAACGAAGACAGGGGATGGGGAGACCCAGTACTTC. Protein: CASSETKTGDGETQYF.

The chain combines TRBV19 with TRBJ1-6, with D uncertain. Looked up from germline, CDR1 is LNHDA and CDR2 is SQIVND (reference sequence). The CDR3 spans 16 residues. Trimming removed 2 bases at V and 0 bases at J, with 8 bases between. The DNA of the CDR3 is TGTGCCAGTAGTATACAGGCCAGCTCCTATAATTCACCCCTCCACTTT. Translation gives CASSIQASSYNSPLHF.